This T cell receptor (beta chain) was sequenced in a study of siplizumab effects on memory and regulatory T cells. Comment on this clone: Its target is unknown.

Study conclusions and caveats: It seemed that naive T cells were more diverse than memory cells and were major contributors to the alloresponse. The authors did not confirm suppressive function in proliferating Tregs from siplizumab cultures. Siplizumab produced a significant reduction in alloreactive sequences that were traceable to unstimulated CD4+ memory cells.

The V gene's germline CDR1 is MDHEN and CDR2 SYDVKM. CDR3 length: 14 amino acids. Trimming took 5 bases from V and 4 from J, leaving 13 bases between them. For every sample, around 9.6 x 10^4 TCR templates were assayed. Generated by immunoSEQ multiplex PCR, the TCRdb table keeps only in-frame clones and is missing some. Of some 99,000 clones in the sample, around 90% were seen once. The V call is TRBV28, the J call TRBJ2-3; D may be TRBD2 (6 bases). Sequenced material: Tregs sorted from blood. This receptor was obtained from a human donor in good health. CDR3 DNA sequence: TGTGCCAGCAGTCTCGGCGGGGCCCCAGATACGCAGTATTTT. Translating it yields CASSLGGAPDTQYF.